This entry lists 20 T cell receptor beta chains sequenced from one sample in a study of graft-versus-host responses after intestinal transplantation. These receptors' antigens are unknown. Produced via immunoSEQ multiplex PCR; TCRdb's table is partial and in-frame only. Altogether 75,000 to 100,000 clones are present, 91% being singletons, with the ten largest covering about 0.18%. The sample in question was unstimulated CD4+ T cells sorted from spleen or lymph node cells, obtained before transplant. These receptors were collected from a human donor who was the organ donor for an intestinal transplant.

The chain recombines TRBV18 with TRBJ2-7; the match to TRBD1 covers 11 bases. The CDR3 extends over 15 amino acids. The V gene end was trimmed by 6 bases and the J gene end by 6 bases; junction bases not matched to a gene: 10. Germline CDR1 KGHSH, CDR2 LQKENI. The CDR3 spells CASSPGTGGIGEQYF. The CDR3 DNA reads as TGTGCCAGCTCCCCCGGGACAGGGGGAATAGGCGAGCAGTACTTC.

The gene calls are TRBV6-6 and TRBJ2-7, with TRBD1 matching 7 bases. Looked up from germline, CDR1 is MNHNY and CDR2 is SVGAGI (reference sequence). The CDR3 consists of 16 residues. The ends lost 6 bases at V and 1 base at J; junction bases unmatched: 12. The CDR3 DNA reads TGTGCCAGCAGCTCCTCAGACAGGGAGAGATCCTACGAGCAGTACTTC. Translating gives CASSSSDRERSYEQYF.

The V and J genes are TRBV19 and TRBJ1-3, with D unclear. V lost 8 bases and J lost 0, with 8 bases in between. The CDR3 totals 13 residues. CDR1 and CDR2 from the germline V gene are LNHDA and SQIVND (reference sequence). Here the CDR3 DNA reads TGTGCCAGTTGCCGCGGCTCTGGAAACACCATATATTTT. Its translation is CASCRGSGNTIYF.

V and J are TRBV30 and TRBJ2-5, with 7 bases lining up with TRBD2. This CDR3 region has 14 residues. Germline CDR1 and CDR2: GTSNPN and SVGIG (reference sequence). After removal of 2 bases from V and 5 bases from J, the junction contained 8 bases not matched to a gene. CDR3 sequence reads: CAWSPRLAPETQYF. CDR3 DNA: TGTGCCTGGAGTCCCCGACTAGCCCCGGAGACCCAGTACTTC.

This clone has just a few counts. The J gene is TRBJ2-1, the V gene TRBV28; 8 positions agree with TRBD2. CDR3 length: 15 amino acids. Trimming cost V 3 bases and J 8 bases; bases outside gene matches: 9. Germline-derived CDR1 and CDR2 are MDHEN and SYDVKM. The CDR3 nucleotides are TGTGCCAGCAGTTTCCCGGGGACTAGTTTTTATGAGCAGTTCTTC. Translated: CASSFPGTSFYEQFF.

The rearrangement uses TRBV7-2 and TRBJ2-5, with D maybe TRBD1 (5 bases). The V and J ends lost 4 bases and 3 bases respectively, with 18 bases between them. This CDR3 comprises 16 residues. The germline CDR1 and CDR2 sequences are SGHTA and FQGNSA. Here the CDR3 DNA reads TGTGCCAGCAGCTCCCAACGGGCAGGGATGAAAGAGACCCAGTACTTC. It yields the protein CASSSQRAGMKETQYF.

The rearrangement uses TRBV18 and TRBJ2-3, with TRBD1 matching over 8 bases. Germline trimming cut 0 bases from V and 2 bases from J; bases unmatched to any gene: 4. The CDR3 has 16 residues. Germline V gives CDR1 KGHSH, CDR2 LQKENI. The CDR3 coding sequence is TGTGCCAGCTCACCACCGGGACAGGCGGACACAGATACGCAGTATTTT. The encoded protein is CASSPPGQADTDTQYF.

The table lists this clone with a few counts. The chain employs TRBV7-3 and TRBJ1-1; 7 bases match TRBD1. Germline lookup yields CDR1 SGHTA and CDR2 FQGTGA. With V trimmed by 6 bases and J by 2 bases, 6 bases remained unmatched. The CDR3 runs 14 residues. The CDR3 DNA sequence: TGTGCCAGCAGTTCAGACAGGGTAAACACTGAAGCTTTCTTT. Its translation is CASSSDRVNTEAFF.

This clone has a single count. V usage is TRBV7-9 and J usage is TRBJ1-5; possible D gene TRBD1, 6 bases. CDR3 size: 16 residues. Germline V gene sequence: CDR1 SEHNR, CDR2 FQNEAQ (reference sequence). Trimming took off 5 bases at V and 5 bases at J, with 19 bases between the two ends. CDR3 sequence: CASSQWTEREDQPQHF. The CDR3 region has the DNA TGTGCCAGCAGCCAATGGACAGAACGCGAGGATCAGCCCCAGCATTTT.

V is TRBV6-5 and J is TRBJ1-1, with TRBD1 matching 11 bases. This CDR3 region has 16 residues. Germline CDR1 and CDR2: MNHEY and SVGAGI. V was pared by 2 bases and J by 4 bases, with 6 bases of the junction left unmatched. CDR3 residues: CASSYASGQGGTEAFF. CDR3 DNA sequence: TGTGCCAGCAGTTACGCTTCGGGACAGGGGGGCACTGAAGCTTTCTTT.

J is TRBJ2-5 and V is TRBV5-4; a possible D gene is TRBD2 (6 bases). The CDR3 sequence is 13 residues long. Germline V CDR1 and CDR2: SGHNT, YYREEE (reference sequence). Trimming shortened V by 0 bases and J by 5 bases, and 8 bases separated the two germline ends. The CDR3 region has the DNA TGTGCCAGCAGCTTGGCGGGGGTGGAGACCCAGTACTTC. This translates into CASSLAGVETQYF.

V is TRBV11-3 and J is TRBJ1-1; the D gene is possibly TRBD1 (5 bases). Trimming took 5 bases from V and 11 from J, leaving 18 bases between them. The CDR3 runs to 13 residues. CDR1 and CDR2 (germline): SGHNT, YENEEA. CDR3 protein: CASSLSGQGSAFF. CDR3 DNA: TGTGCCAGCAGCCTATCCGGCCAGGGTTCGGCTTTCTTT.

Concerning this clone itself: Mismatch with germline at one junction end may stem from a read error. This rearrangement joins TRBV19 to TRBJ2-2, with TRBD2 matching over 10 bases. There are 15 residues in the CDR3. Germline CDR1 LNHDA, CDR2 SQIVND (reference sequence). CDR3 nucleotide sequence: TGTGCAAGTAGTACTAGCGGGGTGAACACCGGGGAGCTGTTTTTT. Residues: CASSTSGVNTGELFF.

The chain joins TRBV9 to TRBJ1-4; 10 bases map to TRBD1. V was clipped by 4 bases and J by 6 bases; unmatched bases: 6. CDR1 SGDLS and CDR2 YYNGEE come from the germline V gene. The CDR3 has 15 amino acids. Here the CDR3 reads CASSTRGTGDEKLFF. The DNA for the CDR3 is TGTGCCAGCAGCACCCGCGGGACAGGGGATGAAAAACTGTTTTTT.

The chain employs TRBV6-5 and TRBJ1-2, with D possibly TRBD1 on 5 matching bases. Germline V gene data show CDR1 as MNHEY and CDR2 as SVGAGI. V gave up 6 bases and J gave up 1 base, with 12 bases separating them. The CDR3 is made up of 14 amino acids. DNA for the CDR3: TGTGCCAGCAGCCCCGCGGGGGGTAACTATGGCTACACCTTC. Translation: CASSPAGGNYGYTF.

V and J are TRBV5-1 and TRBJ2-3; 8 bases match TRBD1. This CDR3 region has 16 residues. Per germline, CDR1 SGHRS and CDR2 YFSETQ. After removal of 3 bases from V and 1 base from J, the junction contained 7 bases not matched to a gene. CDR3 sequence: CASSSQGVWGTDTQYF. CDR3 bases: TGCGCCAGCAGCTCACAGGGGGTTTGGGGCACAGATACGCAGTATTTT. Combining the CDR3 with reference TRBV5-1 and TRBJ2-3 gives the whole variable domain KAGVTQTPRYLIKTRGQQVTLSCSPISGHRSVSWYQQTPGQGLQFLFEYFSETQRNKGNFPGRFSGRQFSNSRSEMNVSTLELGDSALYLCASSSQGVWGTDTQYFGPGTRLTVL.

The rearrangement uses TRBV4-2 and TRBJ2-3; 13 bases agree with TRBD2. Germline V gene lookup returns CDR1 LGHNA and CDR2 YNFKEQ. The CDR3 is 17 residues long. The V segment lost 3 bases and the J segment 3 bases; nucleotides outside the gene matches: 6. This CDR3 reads CASSQTGLAGITDTQYF. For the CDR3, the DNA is TGTGCCAGCAGCCAGACGGGACTAGCGGGGATAACAGATACGCAGTATTTT.

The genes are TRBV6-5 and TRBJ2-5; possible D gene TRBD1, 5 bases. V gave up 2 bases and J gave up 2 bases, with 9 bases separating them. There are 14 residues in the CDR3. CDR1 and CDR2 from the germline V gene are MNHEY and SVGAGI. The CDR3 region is CASSYQGPQETQYF. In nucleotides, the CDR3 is TGTGCCAGCAGTTACCAGGGCCCTCAAGAGACCCAGTACTTC.

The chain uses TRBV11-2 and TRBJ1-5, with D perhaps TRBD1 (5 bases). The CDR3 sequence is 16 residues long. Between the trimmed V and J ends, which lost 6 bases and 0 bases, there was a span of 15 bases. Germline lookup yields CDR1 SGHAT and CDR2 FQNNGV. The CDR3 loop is CASSPRQSNSNQPQHF. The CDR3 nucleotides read TGTGCCAGCAGTCCTCGACAGAGCAATAGCAATCAGCCCCAGCATTTT.

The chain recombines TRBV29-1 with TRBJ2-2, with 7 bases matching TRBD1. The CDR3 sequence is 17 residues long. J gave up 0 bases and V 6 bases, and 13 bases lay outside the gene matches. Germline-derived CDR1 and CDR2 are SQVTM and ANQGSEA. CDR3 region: CSVPRFAGTANTGELFF. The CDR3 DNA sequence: TGCAGCGTCCCCAGGTTTGCCGGGACAGCGAACACCGGGGAGCTGTTTTTT.